Following are 2 T cell receptor beta chains from one sample sequenced in a study of PD-L1 blockade in urothelial cancer. Some clones are missing from TCRdb's copy, which holds only in-frame ones; the method was immunoSEQ multiplex PCR. This table holds 70,000 to 85,000 clones, around four fifths found once. This material consisted of PBMCs, taken around atezolizumab (anti-PD-L1) treatment. These receptors were collected from a man aged 65 to 85 with urothelial cancer.

V and J are TRBV29-1 and TRBJ1-5, with TRBD1 matching 9 bases. The J segment lost 4 bases and the V segment lost 4 bases, leaving 2 bases of the junction unmatched. The V gene's germline CDR1 is SQVTM and CDR2 ANQGSEA. This CDR3 is 13 amino acids long. The CDR3 DNA follows: TGCAGCGTTGGGACAGGGGTGAATCAGCCCCAGCATTTT. Its translation: CSVGTGVNQPQHF.

The V call is TRBV10-3, the J call TRBJ2-1; 8 bases line up with TRBD2. V was pared by 3 bases and J by 4 bases, with 11 bases of the junction left unmatched. CDR3 length: 17 residues. Germline-derived CDR1 and CDR2 are ENHRY and SYGVKD. CDR3 amino acids: CAISDGGEQALYNEQFF. The CDR3 nucleotides are TGTGCCATCAGTGACGGGGGGGAGCAGGCTTTGTACAATGAGCAGTTCTTC.